This paragraph reports one T cell receptor (beta chain). The antigen remains unidentified. Assay: immunoSEQ multiplex PCR; the TCRdb copy retains only in-frame clones and omits some. The sample lists 250,000 to 400,000 clones; 88% were seen once. The data were obtained in a study of cytomegalovirus exposure and HLA in healthy donors. Study-wide findings and caveats: Cytomegalovirus association was listed for 150 or so TCR beta chains. According to reports, the classifier identified cytomegalovirus status with high specificity and sensitivity.

CDR3 length equals 12 residues. The germline V gene has CDR1 MNHEY and CDR2 SVGAGI. The V end lost 5 bases, the J end lost 7 bases, and 8 bases lay between the germline ends. Sequencing was done on a sample of PBMCs. The V gene is TRBV6-5, the J gene TRBJ2-2; D might be TRBD2 (5 bases). The TCR was taken from a man aged 25 to 45 in good health and CMV-seronegative. CDR3 sequence reads: CASSPGSGELFF. In DNA form, the CDR3 reads TGTGCCAGCAGTCCGGGGAGCGGGGAGCTGTTTTTT.